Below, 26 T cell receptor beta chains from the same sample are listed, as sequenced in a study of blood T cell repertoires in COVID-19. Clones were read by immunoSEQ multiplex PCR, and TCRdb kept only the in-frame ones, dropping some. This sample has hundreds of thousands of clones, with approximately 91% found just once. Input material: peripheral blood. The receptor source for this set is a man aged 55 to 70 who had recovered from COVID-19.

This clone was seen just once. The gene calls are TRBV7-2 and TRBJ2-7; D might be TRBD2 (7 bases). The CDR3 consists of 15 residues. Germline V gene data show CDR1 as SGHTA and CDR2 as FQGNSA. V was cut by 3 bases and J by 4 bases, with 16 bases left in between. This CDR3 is CASSLGGGLGYEQYF. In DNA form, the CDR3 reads TGTGCCAGCAGCTTGGGGGGGGGCCTAGGTTACGAGCAGTACTTC.

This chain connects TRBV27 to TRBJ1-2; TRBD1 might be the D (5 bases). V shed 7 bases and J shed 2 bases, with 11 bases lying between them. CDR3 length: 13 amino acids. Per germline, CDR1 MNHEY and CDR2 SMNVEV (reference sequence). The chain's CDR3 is CASKPRANYGYTF. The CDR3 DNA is TGTGCCAGCAAGCCCAGGGCGAACTATGGCTACACCTTC.

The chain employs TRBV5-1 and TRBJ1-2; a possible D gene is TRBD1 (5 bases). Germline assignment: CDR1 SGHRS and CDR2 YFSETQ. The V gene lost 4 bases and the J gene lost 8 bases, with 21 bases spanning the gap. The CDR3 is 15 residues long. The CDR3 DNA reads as TGCGCCAGCAGCCCCCTGGTAGGAGGGGCGAAAGGCTACACCTTC. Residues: CASSPLVGGAKGYTF.

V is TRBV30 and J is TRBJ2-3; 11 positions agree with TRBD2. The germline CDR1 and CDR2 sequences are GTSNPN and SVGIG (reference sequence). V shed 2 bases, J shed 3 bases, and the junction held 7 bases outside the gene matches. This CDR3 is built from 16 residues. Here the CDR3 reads CAWSSHSGGGTDTQYF. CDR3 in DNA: TGTGCCTGGAGTTCTCATAGCGGGGGGGGAACAGATACGCAGTATTTT.

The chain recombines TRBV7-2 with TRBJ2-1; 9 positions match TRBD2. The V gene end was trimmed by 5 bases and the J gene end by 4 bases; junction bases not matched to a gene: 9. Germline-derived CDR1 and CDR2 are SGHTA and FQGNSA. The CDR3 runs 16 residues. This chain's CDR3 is CASSHRRRGGYNEQFF. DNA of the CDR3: TGTGCCAGCAGCCACCGGAGGCGGGGGGGTTACAATGAGCAGTTCTTC.

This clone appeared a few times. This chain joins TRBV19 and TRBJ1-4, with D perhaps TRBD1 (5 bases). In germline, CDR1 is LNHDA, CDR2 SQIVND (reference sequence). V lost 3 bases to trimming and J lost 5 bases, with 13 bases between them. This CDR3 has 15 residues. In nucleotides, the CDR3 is TGTGCCAGTAGTATGGGAAGGAAGGGGAATGAAAAACTGTTTTTT. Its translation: CASSMGRKGNEKLFF.

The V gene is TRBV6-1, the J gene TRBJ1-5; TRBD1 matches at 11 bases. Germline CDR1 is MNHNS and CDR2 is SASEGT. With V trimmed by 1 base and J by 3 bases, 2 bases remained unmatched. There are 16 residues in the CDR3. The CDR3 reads CASSEGTGGLNQPQHF. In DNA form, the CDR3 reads TGTGCCAGCAGTGAAGGGACAGGGGGCCTCAATCAGCCCCAGCATTTT.

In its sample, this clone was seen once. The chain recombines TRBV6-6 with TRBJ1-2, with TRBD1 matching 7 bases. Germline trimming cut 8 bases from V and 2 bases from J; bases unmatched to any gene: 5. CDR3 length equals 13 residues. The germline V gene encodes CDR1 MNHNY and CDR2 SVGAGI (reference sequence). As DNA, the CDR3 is TGTGCCAGCCGGGACAGCAAAAACTATGGCTACACCTTC. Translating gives CASRDSKNYGYTF.

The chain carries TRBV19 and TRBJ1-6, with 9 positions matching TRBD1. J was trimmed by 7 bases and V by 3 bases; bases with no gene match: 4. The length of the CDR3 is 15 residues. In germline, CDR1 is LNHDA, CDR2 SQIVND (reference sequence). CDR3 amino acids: CASSIQQGANSPLHF. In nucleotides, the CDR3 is TGTGCCAGTAGTATCCAACAGGGGGCCAATTCACCCCTCCACTTT.

For the CDR3, the DNA is TGTGCCAGCAGCTTAGTACCGGGAGGGACCTACGAGCAGTACTTC. As protein: CASSLVPGGTYEQYF. The chain employs TRBV7-8 and TRBJ2-7; 8 bases align to TRBD2. The CDR3 covers 15 residues. Germline CDR1 and CDR2: SGHVS and FQNEAQ. Losses at the gene ends were 1 base for V and 2 bases for J; bases not matched to a gene: 4.

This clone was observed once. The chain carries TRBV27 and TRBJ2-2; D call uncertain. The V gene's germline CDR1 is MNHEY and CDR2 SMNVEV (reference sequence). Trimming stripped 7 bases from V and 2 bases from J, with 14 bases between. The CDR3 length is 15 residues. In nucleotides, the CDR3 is TGTGCCAGCACGTCGAACTACGGTAACACCGGGGAGCTGTTTTTT. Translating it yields CASTSNYGNTGELFF.

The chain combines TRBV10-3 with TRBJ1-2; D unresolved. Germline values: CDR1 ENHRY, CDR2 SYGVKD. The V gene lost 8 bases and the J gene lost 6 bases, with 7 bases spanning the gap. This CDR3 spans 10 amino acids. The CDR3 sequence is CAIYGNGYTF. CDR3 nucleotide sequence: TGTGCCATCTACGGTAATGGCTACACCTTC.

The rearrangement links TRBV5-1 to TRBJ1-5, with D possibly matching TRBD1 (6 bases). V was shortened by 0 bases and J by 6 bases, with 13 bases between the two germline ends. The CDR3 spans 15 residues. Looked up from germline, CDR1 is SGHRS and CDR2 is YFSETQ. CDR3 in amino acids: CASSLAGRGSQPQHF. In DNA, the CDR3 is TGCGCCAGCAGCTTGGCGGGCAGGGGAAGTCAGCCCCAGCATTTT.

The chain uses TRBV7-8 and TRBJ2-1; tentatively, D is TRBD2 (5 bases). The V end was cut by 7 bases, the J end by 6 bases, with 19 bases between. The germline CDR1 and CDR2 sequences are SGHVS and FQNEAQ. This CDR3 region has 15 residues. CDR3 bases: TGTGCCAGCACCAAAGAGGGCCAACCGTTCAATGAGCAGTTCTTC. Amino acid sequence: CASTKEGQPFNEQFF.

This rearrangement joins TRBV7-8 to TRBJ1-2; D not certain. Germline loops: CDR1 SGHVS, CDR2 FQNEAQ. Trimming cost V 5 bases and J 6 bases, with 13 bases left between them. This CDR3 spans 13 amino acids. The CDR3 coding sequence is TGTGCCAGCAGCCGGCGGGGTTGGGATGGCTACACCTTC. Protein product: CASSRRGWDGYTF.

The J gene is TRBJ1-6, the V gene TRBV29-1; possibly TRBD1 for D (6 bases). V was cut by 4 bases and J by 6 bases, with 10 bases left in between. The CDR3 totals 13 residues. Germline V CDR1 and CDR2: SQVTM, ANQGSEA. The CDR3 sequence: CSVATGTNSPLHF. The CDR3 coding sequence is TGCAGCGTTGCGACAGGAACTAATTCACCCCTCCACTTT.

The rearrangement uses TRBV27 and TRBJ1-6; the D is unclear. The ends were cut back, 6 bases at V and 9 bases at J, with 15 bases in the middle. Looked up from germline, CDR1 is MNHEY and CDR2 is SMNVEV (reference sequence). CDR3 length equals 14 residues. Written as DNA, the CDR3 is TGTGCCAGCAGGAGAGGGTCTCGGGTTTCACCCCTCCACTTT. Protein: CASRRGSRVSPLHF.

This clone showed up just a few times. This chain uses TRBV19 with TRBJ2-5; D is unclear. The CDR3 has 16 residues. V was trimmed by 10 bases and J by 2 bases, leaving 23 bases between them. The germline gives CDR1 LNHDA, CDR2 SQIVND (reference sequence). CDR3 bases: TGTGCCACCGCCTCCTCCCGACTGGCTAGGCAAGAGACCCAGTACTTC. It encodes CATASSRLARQETQYF.

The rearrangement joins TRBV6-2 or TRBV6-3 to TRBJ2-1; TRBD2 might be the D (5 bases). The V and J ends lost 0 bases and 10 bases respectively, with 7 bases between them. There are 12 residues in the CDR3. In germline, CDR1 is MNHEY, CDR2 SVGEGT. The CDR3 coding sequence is TGTGCCAGCAGTTACTCGAGGAGGGAGCAGTTCTTC. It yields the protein CASSYSRREQFF.

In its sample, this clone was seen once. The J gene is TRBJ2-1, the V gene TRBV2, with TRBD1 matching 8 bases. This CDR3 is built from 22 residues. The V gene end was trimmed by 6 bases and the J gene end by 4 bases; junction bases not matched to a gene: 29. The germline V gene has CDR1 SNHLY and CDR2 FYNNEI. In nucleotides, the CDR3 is TGTGCCAGCAGCAACCCCAGGGGGCCCGAACCTTCCCGCGGCATAAGGTACAATGAGCAGTTCTTC. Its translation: CASSNPRGPEPSRGIRYNEQFF.

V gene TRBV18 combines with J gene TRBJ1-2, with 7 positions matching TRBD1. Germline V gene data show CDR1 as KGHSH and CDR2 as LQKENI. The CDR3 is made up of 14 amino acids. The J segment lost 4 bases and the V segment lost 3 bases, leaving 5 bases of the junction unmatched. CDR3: CASSPTGTAYGYTF. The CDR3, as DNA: TGTGCCAGCTCACCGACCGGGACAGCCTATGGCTACACCTTC.

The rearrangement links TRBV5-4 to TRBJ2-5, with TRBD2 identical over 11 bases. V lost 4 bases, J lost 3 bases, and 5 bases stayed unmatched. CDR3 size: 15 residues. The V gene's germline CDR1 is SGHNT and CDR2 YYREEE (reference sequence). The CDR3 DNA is TGTGCCAGCAGCGTAGCGGGGGGGTATAAAGAGACCCAGTACTTC. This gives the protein CASSVAGGYKETQYF.

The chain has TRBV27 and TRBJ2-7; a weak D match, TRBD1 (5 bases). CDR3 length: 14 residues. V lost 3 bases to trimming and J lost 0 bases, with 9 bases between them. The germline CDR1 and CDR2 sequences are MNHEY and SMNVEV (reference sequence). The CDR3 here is CASSFRQTSYEQYF. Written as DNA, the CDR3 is TGTGCCAGCAGTTTCCGACAGACCTCCTACGAGCAGTACTTC.

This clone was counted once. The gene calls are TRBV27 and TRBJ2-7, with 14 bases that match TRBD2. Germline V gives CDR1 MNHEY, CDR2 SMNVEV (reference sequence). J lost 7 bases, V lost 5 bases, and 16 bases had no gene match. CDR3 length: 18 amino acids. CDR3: CASSPSLTTSGRAGEQYF. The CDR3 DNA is TGTGCCAGCAGTCCCTCTCTCACGACTAGCGGGAGGGCGGGTGAGCAGTACTTC.

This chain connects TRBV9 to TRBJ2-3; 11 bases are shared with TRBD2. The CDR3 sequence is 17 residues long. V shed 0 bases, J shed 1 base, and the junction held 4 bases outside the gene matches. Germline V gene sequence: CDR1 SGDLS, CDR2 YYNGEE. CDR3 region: CASSVVPGLAGTDTQYF. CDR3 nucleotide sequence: TGTGCCAGCAGCGTAGTACCGGGACTAGCGGGCACAGATACGCAGTATTTT. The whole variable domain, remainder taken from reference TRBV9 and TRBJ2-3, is DSGVTQTPKHLITATGQRVTLRCSPRSGDLSVYWYQQSLDQGLQFLIQYYNGEERAKGNILERFSAQQFPDLHSELNLSSLELGDSALYFCASSVVPGLAGTDTQYFGPGTRLTVL.

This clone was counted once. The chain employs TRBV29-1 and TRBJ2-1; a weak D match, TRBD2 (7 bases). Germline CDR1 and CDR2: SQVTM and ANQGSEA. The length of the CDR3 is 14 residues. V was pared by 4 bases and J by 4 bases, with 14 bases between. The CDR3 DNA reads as TGCAGCGTTGGGAGGGGGGGAGGTTACAATGAGCAGTTCTTC. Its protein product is CSVGRGGGYNEQFF.